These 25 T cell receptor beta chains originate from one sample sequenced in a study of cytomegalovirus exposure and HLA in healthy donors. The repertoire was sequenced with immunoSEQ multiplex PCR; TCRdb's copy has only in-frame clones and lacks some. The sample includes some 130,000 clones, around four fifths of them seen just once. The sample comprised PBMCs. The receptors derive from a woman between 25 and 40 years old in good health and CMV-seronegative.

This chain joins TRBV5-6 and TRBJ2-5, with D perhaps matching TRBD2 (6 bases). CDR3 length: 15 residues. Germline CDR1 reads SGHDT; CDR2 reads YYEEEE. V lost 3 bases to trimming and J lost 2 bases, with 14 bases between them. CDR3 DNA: TGTGCCAGCAGCTCAATGGAGGGCAAACAAGAGACCCAGTACTTC. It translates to CASSSMEGKQETQYF. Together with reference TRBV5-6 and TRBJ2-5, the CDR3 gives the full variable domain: DAGVTQSPTHLIKTRGQQVTLRCSPKSGHDTVSWYQQALGQGPQFIFQYYEEEERQRGNFPDRFSGHQFPNYSSELNVNALLLGDSALYLCASSSMEGKQETQYFGPGTRLLVL.

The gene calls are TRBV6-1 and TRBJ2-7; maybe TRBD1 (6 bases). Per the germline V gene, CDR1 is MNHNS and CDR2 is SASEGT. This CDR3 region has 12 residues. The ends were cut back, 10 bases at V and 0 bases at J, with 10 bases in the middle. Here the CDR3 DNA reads TGTGCCACAGGGGACCGCTCCTACGAGCAGTACTTC. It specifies CATGDRSYEQYF.

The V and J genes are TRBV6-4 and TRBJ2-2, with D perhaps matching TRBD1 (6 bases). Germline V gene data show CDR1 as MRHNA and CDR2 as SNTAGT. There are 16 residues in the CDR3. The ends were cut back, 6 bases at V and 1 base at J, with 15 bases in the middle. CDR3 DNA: TGTGCCAGCAGCGAAAATCCGGGACAGAACACCGGGGAGCTGTTTTTT. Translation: CASSENPGQNTGELFF.

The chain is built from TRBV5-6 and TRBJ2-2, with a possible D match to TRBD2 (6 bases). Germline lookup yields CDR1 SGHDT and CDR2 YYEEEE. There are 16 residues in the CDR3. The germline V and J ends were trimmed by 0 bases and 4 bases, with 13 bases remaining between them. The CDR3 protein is CASSLDTGRPTGELFF. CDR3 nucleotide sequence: TGTGCCAGCAGCTTGGATACCGGGAGACCCACCGGGGAGCTGTTTTTT.

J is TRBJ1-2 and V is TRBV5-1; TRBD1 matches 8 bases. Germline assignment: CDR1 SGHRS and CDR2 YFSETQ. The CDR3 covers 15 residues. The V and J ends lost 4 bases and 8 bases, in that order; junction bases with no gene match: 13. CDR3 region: CASSVTTGVASGYTF. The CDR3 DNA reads TGCGCCAGCAGCGTGACGACAGGGGTAGCTAGCGGCTACACCTTC.

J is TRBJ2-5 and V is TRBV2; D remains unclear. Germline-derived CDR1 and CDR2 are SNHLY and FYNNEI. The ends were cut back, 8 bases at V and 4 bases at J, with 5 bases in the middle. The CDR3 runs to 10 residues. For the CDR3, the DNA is TGTGCCAGCGGTAGAGAGACCCAGTACTTC. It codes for CASGRETQYF.

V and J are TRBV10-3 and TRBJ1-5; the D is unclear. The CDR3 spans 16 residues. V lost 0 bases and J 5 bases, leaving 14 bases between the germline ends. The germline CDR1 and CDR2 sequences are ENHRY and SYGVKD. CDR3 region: CAISESGTRGYQPQHF. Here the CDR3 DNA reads TGTGCCATCAGTGAGTCTGGTACAAGAGGTTATCAGCCCCAGCATTTT.

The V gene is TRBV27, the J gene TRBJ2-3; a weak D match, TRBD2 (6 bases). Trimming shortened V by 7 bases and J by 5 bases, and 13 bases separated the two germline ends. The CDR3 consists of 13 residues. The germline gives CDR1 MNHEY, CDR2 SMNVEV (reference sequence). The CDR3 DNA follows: TGTGCCAGCACCTGGCGGGGTGGAGATACGCAGTATTTT. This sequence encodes CASTWRGGDTQYF.

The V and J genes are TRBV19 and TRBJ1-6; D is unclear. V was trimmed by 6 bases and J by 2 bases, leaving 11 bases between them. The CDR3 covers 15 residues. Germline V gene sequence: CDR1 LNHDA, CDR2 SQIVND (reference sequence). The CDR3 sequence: CASSRAGAYNSPLHF. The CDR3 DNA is TGTGCCAGTAGCCGTGCGGGAGCCTATAATTCACCCCTCCACTTT.

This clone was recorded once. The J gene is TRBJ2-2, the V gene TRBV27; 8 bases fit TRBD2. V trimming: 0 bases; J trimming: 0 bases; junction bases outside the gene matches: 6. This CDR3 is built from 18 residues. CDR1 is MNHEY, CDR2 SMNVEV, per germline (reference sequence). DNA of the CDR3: TGTGCCAGCAGTTTATCCCTAGGTAGCGGGGCGAACACCGGGGAGCTGTTTTTT. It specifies CASSLSLGSGANTGELFF.

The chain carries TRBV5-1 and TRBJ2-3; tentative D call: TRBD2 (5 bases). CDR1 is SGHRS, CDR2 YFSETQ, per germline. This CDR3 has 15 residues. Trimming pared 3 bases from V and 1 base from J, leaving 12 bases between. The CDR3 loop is CASSSGIRGTDTQYF. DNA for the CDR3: TGCGCCAGCAGCTCGGGAATTCGGGGCACAGATACGCAGTATTTT.

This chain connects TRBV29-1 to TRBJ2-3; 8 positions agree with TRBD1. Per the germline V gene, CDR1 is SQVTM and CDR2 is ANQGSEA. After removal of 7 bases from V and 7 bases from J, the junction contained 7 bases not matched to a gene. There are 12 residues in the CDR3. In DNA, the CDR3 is TGCAGCGGAGACACAGGGGGTCATACGCAGTATTTT. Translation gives CSGDTGGHTQYF.

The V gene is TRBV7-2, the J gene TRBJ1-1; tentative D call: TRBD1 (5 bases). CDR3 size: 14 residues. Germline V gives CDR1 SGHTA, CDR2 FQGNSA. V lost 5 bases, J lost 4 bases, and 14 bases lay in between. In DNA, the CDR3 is TGTGCCAGCAGCCCAAGAGCTGGGGCCACTGAAGCTTTCTTT. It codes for CASSPRAGATEAFF.

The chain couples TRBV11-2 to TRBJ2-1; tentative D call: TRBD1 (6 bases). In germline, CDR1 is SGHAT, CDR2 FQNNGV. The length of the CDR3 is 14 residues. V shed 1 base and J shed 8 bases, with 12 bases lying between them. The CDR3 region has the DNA TGTGCCAGCAGCTTAGTGGGGGCCCAGGATGAGCAGTTCTTC. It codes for CASSLVGAQDEQFF.

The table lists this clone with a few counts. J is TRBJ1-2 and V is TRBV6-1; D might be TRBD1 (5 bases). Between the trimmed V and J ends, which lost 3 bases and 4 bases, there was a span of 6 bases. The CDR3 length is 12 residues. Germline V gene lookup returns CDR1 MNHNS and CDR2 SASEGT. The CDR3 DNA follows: TGTGCCAGCAGTGACAGGGTCTATGGCTACACCTTC. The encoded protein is CASSDRVYGYTF.

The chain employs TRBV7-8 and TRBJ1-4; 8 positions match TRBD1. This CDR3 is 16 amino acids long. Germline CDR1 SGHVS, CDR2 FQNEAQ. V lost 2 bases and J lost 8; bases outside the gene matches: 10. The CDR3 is CASSLRVAGGAEKLFF. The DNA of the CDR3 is TGTGCCAGCAGCTTAAGGGTGGCAGGGGGCGCGGAAAAACTGTTTTTT. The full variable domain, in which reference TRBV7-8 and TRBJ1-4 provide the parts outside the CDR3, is GAGVSQSPRYKVAKRGQDVALRCDPISGHVSLFWYQQALGQGPEFLTYFQNEAQLDKSGLPSDRFFAERPEGSVSTLKIQRTQQEDSAVYLCASSLRVAGGAEKLFFGSGTQLSVL.

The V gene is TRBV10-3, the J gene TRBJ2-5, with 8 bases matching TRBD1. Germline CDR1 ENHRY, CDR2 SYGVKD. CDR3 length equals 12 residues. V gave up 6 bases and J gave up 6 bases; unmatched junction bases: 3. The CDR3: CAISDRGQTQYF. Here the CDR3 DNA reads TGTGCCATCAGCGACAGGGGACAGACCCAGTACTTC.

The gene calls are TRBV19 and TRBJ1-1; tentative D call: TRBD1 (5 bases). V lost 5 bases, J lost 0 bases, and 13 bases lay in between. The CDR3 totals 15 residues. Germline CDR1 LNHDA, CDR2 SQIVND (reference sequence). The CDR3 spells CASSAGGWVNTEAFF. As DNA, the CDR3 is TGTGCCAGTAGTGCCGGGGGGTGGGTGAACACTGAAGCTTTCTTT.

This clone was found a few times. The CDR3 sequence: CASTPQLGSGYTF. The CDR3 bases are TGTGCCAGTACACCACAACTGGGCTCTGGCTACACCTTC. The J gene is TRBJ1-2, the V gene TRBV6-1; D unresolved. Germline assignment: CDR1 MNHNS and CDR2 SASEGT. The CDR3 runs 13 residues. V was shortened by 9 bases and J by 7 bases, with 18 bases between the two germline ends.

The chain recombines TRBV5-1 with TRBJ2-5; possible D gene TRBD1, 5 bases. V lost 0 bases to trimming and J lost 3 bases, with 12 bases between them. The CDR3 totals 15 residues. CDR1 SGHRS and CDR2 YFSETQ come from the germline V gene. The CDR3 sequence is CASSLAFREEETQYF. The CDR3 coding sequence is TGCGCCAGCAGCTTGGCCTTCAGGGAAGAAGAGACCCAGTACTTC.

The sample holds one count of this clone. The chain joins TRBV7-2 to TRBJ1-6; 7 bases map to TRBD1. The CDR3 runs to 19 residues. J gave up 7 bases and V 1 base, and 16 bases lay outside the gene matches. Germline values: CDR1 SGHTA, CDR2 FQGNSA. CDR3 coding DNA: TGTGCCAGCAGCTTAGGGGGGTGGGCGACAGGGAGGCCAAATTCACCCCTCCACTTT. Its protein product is CASSLGGWATGRPNSPLHF.

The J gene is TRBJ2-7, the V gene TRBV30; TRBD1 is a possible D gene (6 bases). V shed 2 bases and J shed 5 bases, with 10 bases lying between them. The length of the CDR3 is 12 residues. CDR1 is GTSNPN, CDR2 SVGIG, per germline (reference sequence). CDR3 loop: CAWSPGHNEQYF. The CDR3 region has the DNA TGTGCCTGGAGTCCGGGACACAACGAGCAGTACTTC.

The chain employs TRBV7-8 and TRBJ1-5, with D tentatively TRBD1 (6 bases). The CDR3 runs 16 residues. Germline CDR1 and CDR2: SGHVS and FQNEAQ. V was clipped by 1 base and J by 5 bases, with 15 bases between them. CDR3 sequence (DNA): TGTGCCAGCAGCTTAGGGGCTAACGGGGGGCATCAGCCCCAGCATTTT. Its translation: CASSLGANGGHQPQHF.

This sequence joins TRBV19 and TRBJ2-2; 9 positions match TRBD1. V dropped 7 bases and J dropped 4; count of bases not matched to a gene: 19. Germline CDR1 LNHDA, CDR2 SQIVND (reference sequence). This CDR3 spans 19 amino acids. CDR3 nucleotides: TGTGCCAGTAATTCCCAAGGACCGGGACAGGGTCGTTTCACCGGGGAGCTGTTTTTT. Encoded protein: CASNSQGPGQGRFTGELFF.

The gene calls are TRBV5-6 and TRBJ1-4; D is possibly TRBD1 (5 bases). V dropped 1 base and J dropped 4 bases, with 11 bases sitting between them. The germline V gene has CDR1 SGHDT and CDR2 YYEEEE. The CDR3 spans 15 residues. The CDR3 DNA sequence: TGTGCCAGCAGCTTGATGACAGCTGTTAATGAAAAACTGTTTTTT. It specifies CASSLMTAVNEKLFF.